This TCR beta chain was captured by sequencing in a study of control samples from healthy donors and cancer patients. This clone was observed once. The germline V and J ends were trimmed by 11 bases and 7 bases, with 14 bases remaining between them. The length of the CDR3 is 12 residues. CDR1 and CDR2 from the germline V gene are SEHNR and FQNEAQ (reference sequence). Sequencing used immunoSEQ multiplex PCR; TCRdb keeps in-frame clones, though not all of them. The sample consists of some 150,000 clones, 96% of them appearing once. This chain links TRBV7-9 with TRBJ2-2, with a tentative D call TRBD2 (7 bases). Specimen: blood. This sequence was found in a woman aged 25 to 39 in good health. The CDR3 bases are TGTGCCCCCGGGGGGCGGAGCGGGGAGCTGTTTTTT. Its translation is CAPGGRSGELFF.